The following is a T cell receptor beta chain sequence with its context. What it recognizes is unknown. From germline, CDR1 is SEHNR and CDR2 FQNEAQ (reference sequence). V was pared by 5 bases and J by 10 bases, with 11 bases of the junction left unmatched. The CDR3 runs 16 residues. This sample was taken from a study of CD8+CD57+ T cells in acquired aplastic anemia. Study-level findings and limits: Roughly 30 CD8+ CDR3 sequences occurred in both the patients and the controls.

Profiles of TCR beta VDJ and CDR3 were generated from a genomic DNA template. TCRdb re-derived calls from the reads in MiXCR, one entry per CDR3 protein. The sample lists fewer than 250,000 distinct CDR3 sequences, around 43% occurring once. Selection for sequencing was limited to patients who had shown CD8+CD57+ cell expansion by flow cytometry. Severe acquired aplastic anemia was present in every patient. The chain joins TRBV7-9 to TRBJ2-2; TRBD2 aligns across 12 bases. Sequenced: sorted CD4+, CD8+, or CD8+CD57+ T cells (not recorded which) from PBMCs. This TCR derives from a human donor with aplastic anemia. Here the CDR3 reads CASSTASGRGNQELFF. The CDR3 bases are TGTGCCAGCAGCACAGCTAGCGGGAGGGGCAACCAGGAGCTGTTTTTT.